The rows below give T cell receptor beta chains drawn from one sample of a study of T cell responses to AZD1222 COVID-19 vaccine. The data were produced by immunoSEQ multiplex PCR, yet TCRdb's version contains in-frame clones alone and is incomplete. This table holds 75,000 to 100,000 clones, 70% to 90% found once. Sample: peripheral blood, taken on day 0 of AZD1222 vaccination. All receptors come from an adult in good health. The CDR3 runs from the conserved cysteine through the conserved F or W. The D gene is left open where the match is weak. Clone size is shown for a subset of rows, as once, few, many or a class of expanded clone.

TRBV6-6,TRBD1,TRBJ2-5,16,NA,TGTGCCAGCAGTTACTCGGCCAGGGGGCAGGAAGAGACCCAGTACTTC,CASSYSARGQEETQYF
TRBV5-4,TRBD1,TRBJ2-2,15,NA,TGTGCCAGCAGGGAGGGACAGGGGAACACCGGGGAGCTGTTTTTT,CASREGQGNTGELFF
TRBV7-3,TRBD1,TRBJ2-1,15,once,TGTGCCAGCAGCTTTTCACGGGACAGGGGTAATGAGCAGTTCTTC,CASSFSRDRGNEQFF
TRBV5-1,NA,TRBJ1-1,15,NA,TGCGCCAGCAGCTTGGGAGTGGGGATGAACACTGAAGCTTTCTTT,CASSLGVGMNTEAFF
TRBV19,NA,TRBJ2-3,16,NA,TGTGCCAGTAAGACGGCAGGGCCGGATCAGGTAGATACGCAGTATTTT,CASKTAGPDQVDTQYF
TRBV4-3,NA,TRBJ1-3,15,once,TGCGCCAGCAGCTGGGGTAGCGGGCAAGGAAACACCATATATTTT,CASSWGSGQGNTIYF
TRBV9,NA,TRBJ2-3,17,NA,TGTGCCAGCAGCCCTCGGCGACAGTTCAATAGCACAGATACGCAGTATTTT,CASSPRRQFNSTDTQYF
TRBV3-1/TRBV3-2,NA,TRBJ1-3,11,NA,TGTGCCACCGGATCTGGAAACACCATATATTTT,CATGSGNTIYF
TRBV19,NA,TRBJ2-6,16,NA,TGTGCCAGTAGTCCGGGTCGCCACTCTGGGGCCAACGTCCTGACTTTC,CASSPGRHSGANVLTF
TRBV19,NA,TRBJ1-2,15,NA,TGTGCCAGTAGTATCCGGGACCCCACTAACTATGGCTACACCTTC,CASSIRDPTNYGYTF
TRBV27,NA,TRBJ1-5,13,NA,TGTGCCAGCAGTTTAAAGACCGCTCAGCCCCAGCATTTT,CASSLKTAQPQHF
TRBV5-1,TRBD2,TRBJ2-3,15,NA,TGCGCCAGCAGCTTTCGCGGGGGGGCTTCAGATACGCAGTATTTT,CASSFRGGASDTQYF
TRBV28,TRBD1,TRBJ2-1,14,NA,TGTGCCAGCAGTCTGACAGGGGGCCTCAATGAGCAGTTCTTC,CASSLTGGLNEQFF
TRBV19,NA,TRBJ2-7,12,NA,TGTGCCAGTACCTCGCAGGGAGGAGAGCAGTACTTC,CASTSQGGEQYF
TRBV7-2,NA,TRBJ1-5,14,NA,TGTGCCAGCAGCTTGAGGGAGGGAGTTCAGCCCCAGCATTTT,CASSLREGVQPQHF
TRBV28,NA,TRBJ2-1,14,NA,TGTGCCAGCAGTTTAAAAGGGCCCTACAATGAGCAGTTCTTC,CASSLKGPYNEQFF
TRBV5-4,NA,TRBJ1-2,14,NA,TGTGCCAGCAGCTTGGCGGGGGTTCAAGGTGGCTACACCTTC,CASSLAGVQGGYTF
TRBV18,TRBD1,TRBJ1-2,13,NA,TGTGCCAGCTCACCAGACAGGGTGGGAGGCTACACCTTC,CASSPDRVGGYTF
TRBV3-1/TRBV3-2,NA,TRBJ2-2,14,NA,TGTGCCAGCAGCCAAGTATCGTCCACCGGGGAGCTGTTTTTT,CASSQVSSTGELFF
TRBV27,NA,TRBJ1-5,16,once,TGTGCCAGCAGGAAGATCTCTCAAGCCGGCAATCAGCCCCAGCATTTT,CASRKISQAGNQPQHF
TRBV7-2,NA,TRBJ2-7,13,NA,TGTGCCAGCAGCTTAGGCAGCAATTACGAGCAGTACTTC,CASSLGSNYEQYF
TRBV5-1,NA,TRBJ2-7,12,NA,TGCGCCAGCAGCTTTAATTCAGAGGAGCAGTACTTC,CASSFNSEEQYF
TRBV5-4,NA,TRBJ1-1,16,few,TGTGCCAGCAGCTTGGTTCCAGGGCGACAGAACACTGAAGCTTTCTTT,CASSLVPGRQNTEAFF
TRBV19,TRBD1,TRBJ1-2,15,NA,TGTGCCAGTAGTCGGGACAGAGCGACTAACTATGGCTACACCTTC,CASSRDRATNYGYTF
TRBV5-1,NA,TRBJ2-7,15,NA,TGCGCCAGCAGCTTGGAAGGGGCCGGGACCTACGAGCAGTACTTC,CASSLEGAGTYEQYF
TRBV10-3,TRBD1,TRBJ2-1,14,NA,TGTGCCATCAGTACCGGGACAGCTTACAATGAGCAGTTCTTC,CAISTGTAYNEQFF
TRBV6-2/TRBV6-3,NA,TRBJ1-1,14,NA,TGTGCCAGCAGCCGTAGGCAGGTTCGGCTCCCAGCTTTCTTT,CASSRRQVRLPAFF
TRBV4-1,NA,TRBJ2-7,16,few,TGCGCCAGCAGCCAAGTCCAGGGTGACCTATTCTACGAGCAGTACTTC,CASSQVQGDLFYEQYF
TRBV10-2,NA,TRBJ2-5,13,few,TGCGCCACCCTGCCTGGTGGTCAAGAGACCCAGTACTTC,CATLPGGQETQYF
TRBV7-2,NA,TRBJ2-7,16,NA,TGTGCCAGCAGCTCCCCACGTAGTAGCGGCCACTACGAGCAGTACTTC,CASSSPRSSGHYEQYF
TRBV30,NA,TRBJ1-6,13,once,TGTGCCTGGAAGAGCTCCTATAATTCACCCCTCCACTTT,CAWKSSYNSPLHF
TRBV11-2,NA,TRBJ1-5,16,NA,TGTGCCAGCAGCTTAGCGGCAGGTTATAGCAATCAGCCCCAGCATTTT,CASSLAAGYSNQPQHF
TRBV4-2,TRBD1,TRBJ1-5,15,NA,TGTGCCAGCAGCCAAGGACAGGGGGCAAGTCAGCCCCAGCATTTT,CASSQGQGASQPQHF
TRBV4-1,TRBD2,TRBJ2-7,15,NA,TGCGCCAGCAGCCAAGAGGTGGGGGGGGGCTACGAGCAGTACTTC,CASSQEVGGGYEQYF
TRBV6-2/TRBV6-3,NA,TRBJ1-1,13,NA,TGTGCCAGCAGTTGGGACCGGAACACTGAAGCTTTCTTT,CASSWDRNTEAFF
TRBV19,NA,TRBJ1-1,14,NA,TGTGCCAGTAGTCGGGATAGGGAGGTCACTGAAGCTTTCTTT,CASSRDREVTEAFF
TRBV7-9,NA,TRBJ1-6,16,NA,TGTGCCAGCTCACACGTTGGACAGATACTAAATTCACCCCTCCACTTT,CASSHVGQILNSPLHF
TRBV24-1,TRBD1,TRBJ1-3,17,NA,TGTGCCACCAGTGATTTATCCGGACAGGGGACCGGAAACACCATATATTTT,CATSDLSGQGTGNTIYF
TRBV5-1,NA,TRBJ2-2,14,NA,TGCGCCAGCAGCTTGAGGGCGGGGACCGGGGAGCTGTTTTTT,CASSLRAGTGELFF
TRBV30,NA,TRBJ1-1,11,NA,TGTGCCTGGGGGATTGGGGGCTCTGAGTGGTTT,CAWGIGGSEWF